The 8 T cell receptor beta chains in this list originate from one sample, sequenced in a study of blood T cell repertoires in COVID-19. Clones were sequenced by immunoSEQ multiplex PCR, and TCRdb holds only the in-frame ones, with some missing. The table includes roughly 250,000 clones, 70% to 85% detected once. Material for sequencing was peripheral blood. These receptors were taken from a woman older than 75 with acute or convalescent COVID-19.

This clone was detected a few times. The V call is TRBV5-8, the J call TRBJ1-3; no clear D gene. The germline V gene has CDR1 SGHTS and CDR2 YDEGEE. This CDR3 spans 14 amino acids. With 5 bases removed from V and 0 bases from J, the gap between germline ends came to 9 bases. The CDR3 coding sequence is TGTGCCAGCAGAATCAGTGGCTCTGGAAACACCATATATTTT. Protein sequence: CASRISGSGNTIYF.

In this sample, this clone turned up once. The genes are TRBV5-1 and TRBJ2-7; 8 bases fit TRBD1. This CDR3 has 15 amino acids. Trimming took 0 bases from V and 4 from J; bases not matched to a gene: 6. In germline, CDR1 is SGHRS, CDR2 YFSETQ. CDR3 coding DNA: TGCGCCAGCAGCTTGGGACAGGGGATGATATACGAGCAGTACTTC. This codes for CASSLGQGMIYEQYF.

V and J are TRBV7-9 and TRBJ2-7; TRBD2 matches 12 bases. Per germline, CDR1 SEHNR and CDR2 FQNEAQ (reference sequence). The CDR3 contains 17 residues. Trimming at V came to 1 base and at J to 3 bases, leaving 7 bases not matched to a gene. For the CDR3, the DNA is TGTGCCAGCAGCTTAGGGACTAGCGGGGAAATATTCTACGAGCAGTACTTC. Translating gives CASSLGTSGEIFYEQYF. Full variable domain (missing parts from reference TRBV7-9 and TRBJ2-7): DTGVSQNPRHKITKRGQNVTFRCDPISEHNRLYWYRQTLGQGPEFLTYFQNEAQLEKSRLLSDRFSAERPKGSFSTLEIQRTEQGDSAMYLCASSLGTSGEIFYEQYFGPGTRLTVT.

This clone was counted only a few times. The gene calls are TRBV7-3 and TRBJ2-2; D possibly corresponds to TRBD2 (7 bases). The CDR3 has 16 amino acids. Deletions cut 1 base from V and 0 bases from J, with 9 bases between. Germline values: CDR1 SGHTA, CDR2 FQGTGA. Here the CDR3 DNA reads TGTGCCAGCAGCTTAAGCGGGGGCGCGAACACCGGGGAGCTGTTTTTT. Residues: CASSLSGGANTGELFF.

This chain uses TRBV5-1 with TRBJ2-7; D perhaps matches TRBD1 (7 bases). Germline assignment: CDR1 SGHRS and CDR2 YFSETQ. V was cut by 0 bases and J by 5 bases, with 9 bases left in between. This CDR3 comprises 13 residues. The CDR3: CASSLAGGHEQYF. DNA of the CDR3: TGCGCCAGCAGCTTGGCAGGGGGGCACGAGCAGTACTTC.

This chain uses TRBV7-2 with TRBJ2-2, with TRBD2 matching over 7 bases. J was trimmed by 6 bases and V by 7 bases; bases with no gene match: 17. Germline lookup yields CDR1 SGHTA and CDR2 FQGNSA. CDR3 length equals 17 residues. The CDR3 reads CASTLSMGLSSPGELFF. The CDR3 nucleotides read TGTGCCAGCACCCTGAGTATGGGACTATCCAGTCCCGGGGAGCTGTTTTTT.

The chain couples TRBV6-6 to TRBJ2-5; 14 bases are shared with TRBD2. Germline V gene lookup returns CDR1 MNHNY and CDR2 SVGAGI (reference sequence). The junction had 8 bases not matched to a gene; V was cut back by 6 bases and J by 5 bases. This CDR3 has 16 amino acids. The DNA of the CDR3 is TGTGCCAGCAGCCCGAGGACTAGCGGGGGGTGGGAGACCCAGTACTTC. This encodes CASSPRTSGGWETQYF.

The V gene is TRBV28, the J gene TRBJ1-2; possible D gene TRBD1, 5 bases. The CDR3 spans 15 residues. Per the germline V gene, CDR1 is MDHEN and CDR2 is SYDVKM. Between the trimmed V and J ends, which lost 7 bases and 4 bases, there was a span of 19 bases. The CDR3 DNA is TGTGCCAGCAAGGCCCAGGGCAGCTGGATCTATGGCTACACCTTC. Translated, it gives CASKAQGSWIYGYTF.